Below, one TCR beta chain is given with its context. Its antigen remains unidentified. The germline CDR1 and CDR2 sequences are SNHLY and FYNNEI. V dropped 4 bases and J dropped 9; count of bases not matched to a gene: 9. CDR3 length: 14 amino acids. TCRdb analysed the 5' RACE reads with MiXCR anew, one entry per CDR3 protein. The sample shows some 210,000 distinct CDR3 sequences, 15% to 20% of them seen only once. Donors uniformly comprised healthy Caucasians. These data originate in a study of identical twins. Study-wide points: Weaker excess twin sharing was seen among beta out-of-frame sequences. High-abundance cord blood beta clonotypes had fewer insertions; memory repertoires showed none.

The same specimen was also included in a second study, on T cells expressing NK-cell markers. Per that paper: Top CD8+ clonotypes included the dominant CD3+CD56+NKG2C+ clonotypes in six donors.

The chain has TRBV2 and TRBJ2-7; 10 bases map to TRBD2. This receptor was identified in a woman aged 18-29 years in good health. The sequencing input was CD8+ T cells sorted from blood. CDR3 sequence reads: CASSVGLAGAVQYF. The CDR3 DNA follows: TGTGCCAGCAGTGTGGGGCTAGCGGGAGCAGTGCAGTACTTC.